A selection of T cell receptor beta chains follows, all from one sample in a study of T cell responses to AZD1222 COVID-19 vaccine. Assay: immunoSEQ multiplex PCR; the TCRdb copy retains only in-frame clones and omits some. The sample records about 84,000 clones, roughly 85% being singletons. Sequences were derived from peripheral blood, sampled 28 days after the second AZD1222 dose. The source of these receptors is an adult who received the AZD1222 COVID-19 vaccine. CDR3s include the opening cysteine and the closing phenylalanine or tryptophan. Each record gives: CDR3 protein, CDR3 DNA, clone size, CDR3 length, D gene, V gene, J gene. D genes are given only for firm matches. Only part of the rows carry a size: once, few, many, or a class if the clone is expanded.

CDR3 protein: CSASTGANYGYTF
CDR3 DNA: TGCAGTGCTAGTACAGGGGCTAACTATGGCTACACCTTC
clone size: .
CDR3 length: 13
D gene: TRBD1
V gene: TRBV20-1
J gene: TRBJ1-2

CDR3 protein: CASGSGGGNYGYTF
CDR3 DNA: TGTGCTAGTGGCTCGGGAGGAGGGAACTATGGCTACACCTTC
clone size: .
CDR3 length: 14
D gene: .
V gene: TRBV12-5
J gene: TRBJ1-2

CDR3 protein: CASIPGLAGDPWDNEQFF
CDR3 DNA: TGTGCCAGCATTCCGGGACTAGCGGGAGATCCTTGGGACAATGAGCAGTTCTTC
clone size: .
CDR3 length: 18
D gene: TRBD2
V gene: TRBV28
J gene: TRBJ2-1

CDR3 protein: CASSGQYNQPQHF
CDR3 DNA: TGTGCCAGCAGCGGACAGTACAATCAGCCCCAGCATTTT
clone size: few
CDR3 length: 13
D gene: .
V gene: TRBV7-2
J gene: TRBJ1-5

CDR3 protein: CASSEGLAGLNEQFF
CDR3 DNA: TGTGCCAGCAGTGAAGGACTAGCGGGACTTAATGAGCAGTTCTTC
clone size: once
CDR3 length: 15
D gene: TRBD2
V gene: TRBV6-1
J gene: TRBJ2-1

CDR3 protein: CAISDPTRTGELFF
CDR3 DNA: TGTGCCATCAGTGACCCGACCCGCACCGGGGAGCTGTTTTTT
clone size: .
CDR3 length: 14
D gene: .
V gene: TRBV10-3
J gene: TRBJ2-2

CDR3 protein: CASSAGTHRALNYGYTF
CDR3 DNA: TGTGCCAGCAGTGCCGGGACCCACAGAGCCCTAAACTATGGCTACACCTTC
clone size: .
CDR3 length: 17
D gene: .
V gene: TRBV27
J gene: TRBJ1-2

CDR3 protein: CASQRQNGYTF
CDR3 DNA: TGTGCCAGCCAAAGACAGAATGGCTACACCTTC
clone size: .
CDR3 length: 11
D gene: .
V gene: TRBV25-1
J gene: TRBJ1-2

CDR3 protein: CASSTGGEAETEAFF
CDR3 DNA: TGTGCCAGCTCAACGGGGGGCGAAGCGGAGACTGAAGCTTTCTTT
clone size: .
CDR3 length: 15
D gene: .
V gene: TRBV18
J gene: TRBJ1-1

CDR3 protein: CASSPEFLYNEQFF
CDR3 DNA: TGTGCCAGCTCACCTGAGTTTTTATACAATGAGCAGTTCTTC
clone size: .
CDR3 length: 14
D gene: .
V gene: TRBV18
J gene: TRBJ2-1

CDR3 protein: CASSPGQLSESPLHF
CDR3 DNA: TGTGCCAGCTCACCCGGACAGTTGTCGGAATCACCCCTCCACTTT
clone size: .
CDR3 length: 15
D gene: .
V gene: TRBV18
J gene: TRBJ1-6

CDR3 protein: CASSSHHRYEQYF
CDR3 DNA: TGTGCCAGCAGTTCCCACCACCGATACGAGCAGTACTTC
clone size: .
CDR3 length: 13
D gene: .
V gene: TRBV28
J gene: TRBJ2-7

CDR3 protein: CAIRETGLNTEAFF
CDR3 DNA: TGTGCCATCAGAGAGACAGGCTTGAACACTGAAGCTTTCTTT
clone size: once
CDR3 length: 14
D gene: .
V gene: TRBV10-3
J gene: TRBJ1-1

CDR3 protein: CASSSQNTEAFF
CDR3 DNA: TGTGCCAGCTCATCACAGAACACTGAAGCTTTCTTT
clone size: .
CDR3 length: 12
D gene: .
V gene: TRBV18
J gene: TRBJ1-1

CDR3 protein: CASSEGGLWTQYF
CDR3 DNA: TGTGCCAGCAGTGAAGGGGGACTCTGGACCCAGTACTTC
clone size: .
CDR3 length: 13
D gene: .
V gene: TRBV6-1
J gene: TRBJ2-5

CDR3 protein: CASPRGLDTEAFF
CDR3 DNA: TGTGCCAGCCCTAGGGGGCTAGACACTGAAGCTTTCTTT
clone size: .
CDR3 length: 13
D gene: .
V gene: TRBV21-1
J gene: TRBJ1-1

CDR3 protein: CASSLVEYEQFF
CDR3 DNA: TGCGCCAGCAGCTTGGTAGAGTATGAGCAGTTCTTC
clone size: .
CDR3 length: 12
D gene: .
V gene: TRBV5-1
J gene: TRBJ2-1

CDR3 protein: CASSLQGAFGNTIYF
CDR3 DNA: TGTGCCAGCTCACTACAGGGGGCATTTGGAAACACCATATATTTT
clone size: .
CDR3 length: 15
D gene: TRBD1
V gene: TRBV18
J gene: TRBJ1-3

CDR3 protein: CASSYSVGPQNIQYF
CDR3 DNA: TGTGCCAGCAGTTACTCAGTAGGTCCCCAAAACATTCAGTACTTC
clone size: once
CDR3 length: 15
D gene: .
V gene: TRBV6-5
J gene: TRBJ2-4

CDR3 protein: CASGLGVPGMNTEAFF
CDR3 DNA: TGCGCCAGCGGCCTCGGGGTTCCAGGGATGAACACTGAAGCTTTCTTT
clone size: .
CDR3 length: 16
D gene: .
V gene: TRBV5-1
J gene: TRBJ1-1

CDR3 protein: CASSLAPDRSGNTIYF
CDR3 DNA: TGCGCCAGCAGCTTGGCCCCGGACCGCTCTGGAAACACCATATATTTT
clone size: .
CDR3 length: 16
D gene: .
V gene: TRBV5-1
J gene: TRBJ1-3

CDR3 protein: CAISGVGAPGYTF
CDR3 DNA: TGTGCCATCAGCGGTGTGGGGGCGCCTGGCTACACCTTC
clone size: .
CDR3 length: 13
D gene: .
V gene: TRBV10-3
J gene: TRBJ1-2

CDR3 protein: CASSWLGRDTGELFF
CDR3 DNA: TGTGCCAGCAGTTGGCTAGGTCGGGACACCGGGGAGCTGTTTTTT
clone size: .
CDR3 length: 15
D gene: .
V gene: TRBV27
J gene: TRBJ2-2

CDR3 protein: CASSPGITTDTQYF
CDR3 DNA: TGTGCCAGCTCACCGGGAATCACCACAGATACGCAGTATTTT
clone size: .
CDR3 length: 14
D gene: .
V gene: TRBV18
J gene: TRBJ2-3

CDR3 protein: CASRPGTSRGYTF
CDR3 DNA: TGTGCCAGCAGACCCGGGACTTCGAGGGGCTACACCTTC
clone size: .
CDR3 length: 13
D gene: .
V gene: TRBV28
J gene: TRBJ1-2

CDR3 protein: CASSLWGTGNTGELFF
CDR3 DNA: TGTGCCAGCAGCTTATGGGGGACAGGGAACACCGGGGAGCTGTTTTTT
clone size: .
CDR3 length: 16
D gene: TRBD1
V gene: TRBV7-2
J gene: TRBJ2-2